This TCR beta chain was observed in a study of blood T cell repertoires in COVID-19. Original handling: Amplification of reference gene primers was used by the study to estimate nucleated cell counts. Produced via immunoSEQ multiplex PCR; TCRdb's table is partial and in-frame only. V, J and clone size are taken as reported in that table, and D and trimming were inferred from the DNA itself. This sample has about 440,000 clones, with roughly 87% found just once. Participants were aged about 18 to 100 years, lived in about 26 US areas, and enrolled virtually. What the recovered Cohort 3 donors had was two negative PCRs, clearance, or symptom resolution. The CDR3 runs to 14 residues. V was shortened by 9 bases and J by 9 bases, with 21 bases between the two germline ends. Germline values: CDR1 MNHEY, CDR2 SVGAGI.

The chain is built from TRBV6-5 and TRBJ2-1, with D perhaps TRBD1 (5 bases). Sequencing input: PBMCs or T cells enriched from blood (not recorded which). This sequence was found in a man aged 18 to 29 who had recovered from COVID-19. For the CDR3, the DNA is TGTGCCAGTATGGGGTTTTTTACCGACAGTGAGCAGTTCTTC. Encoded protein: CASMGFFTDSEQFF.